The clone carrying this T cell receptor (beta chain) showed up just a few times. Germline CDR1 is LNHDA and CDR2 is SQIVND (reference sequence). V was trimmed by 11 bases and J by 1 base, leaving 11 bases between them. The CDR3 runs 12 residues. These data belong to a study of human T cells and chemical hapten exposure. Library construction involved attaching unique molecular identifiers to individual cDNA molecules, which allowed quantitative, reproducible TCR counting. Via MiXCR, TCRdb re-called the reads, giving one row per CDR3 protein. The top ten clones hold over 1.1% of a sample with around 120,000 distinct CDR3 sequences, 6.5% to 10% of them seen once. Total RNA came from unfractionated whole blood.

This receptor was taken from a human donor in good health. Some clones in this sample may be carry-over from other donors' samples. This sequence joins TRBV19 and TRBJ1-1, with unresolved D. The sequenced material came from whole blood. Here the CDR3 reads CACKSGNTEAFF. DNA of the CDR3: TGTGCCTGCAAATCGGGGAACACTGAAGCTTTCTTT.